This T cell receptor (beta chain) was retrieved from a study of blood T cell repertoires in COVID-19 (dated by TCRdb to the early 2020s). For the study in its entirety: Samples covering the acute and convalescent phases of COVID-19 were provided by collaborators in the United States, Italy and Spain. The prospective study material was composed of cDNA or gDNA derived from T cells, B-cell-depleted T cells, or PBMCs. Subjects who had been exposed to COVID-19, were actively infected with it, or had recovered from it provided the deeply sampled blood TCRbeta repertoires that made up the dataset. The repertoires were released in a freely available public database intended as a resource for research on the immune response to SARS-CoV-2. The samples were drawn from two sources: the first 160 participants of the ongoing ImmuneRACE study, and 1,254 subjects contributed by 6 global collaborators. Sample metadata almost always included a de-identified subject ID, COVID-19 status, age in years and sex. Where available, HLA class I and class II types were obtained from metadata supplied by the sample provider rather than from assay-based typing. Study-level results and caveats: Clinical and demographic metadata were provided uncurated, with the amount varying by source and participant.

Points on this clone: Its antigen target is currently unknown. No qualities accompany the bases; no much larger clone lies one base away.

Enrolling through a virtual design, the prospective study's participants ranged in age from roughly 18 to 89 years and lived across roughly 23 United States geographic areas. In the prospective study, participants were assigned to cohorts based on the clinical history participants reported in a screening survey and a study questionnaire. Recovered participants in ImmuneRACE Cohort 3 were defined as having two consecutive negative NP/OP PCR tests, clearance from a healthcare professional, or resolution of symptoms. In the prospective study, mobile phlebotomists collected whole blood, serum and a nasopharyngeal or oropharyngeal swab from each participant. Participants in the prospective study had the option to provide additional blood draws and questionnaires over a roughly two-month period. Prospective study blood samples were shipped either frozen or at room temperature before DNA extraction. Counted from cysteine to phenylalanine, this CDR3 has 14 amino acids. Of the read, only the CDR3 DNA is kept; its 42 bases are in frame from base 1. The germline V gene provides CDR1 SNHLY and CDR2 FYNNEI. The V and J ends are trimmed by 8 bases and 3 bases, leaving 14 bases between them.

The immunoSEQ Assay, a bias-controlled multiplex PCR, was used to amplify TCRbeta CDR3 regions from genomic DNA. Turning to the authors' computational methods: The number of nucleated cells in each sample was estimated from the amplification of reference gene primers within the assay. To quantify the absolute abundance of each unique TCRbeta CDR3 rearrangement, sequence reads were collapsed and filtered. For each sample, productive Simpson clonality was calculated as the square root of Simpson's diversity index over productive rearrangements. TCRdb mirrors the immuneACCESS table, restricted to in-frame sequences. Some clones are absent from its copies; in checked studies, under half trace to an unresolved V gene, and the reason for the others is unknown. Clone size and the V and J calls come from that table; the DNA yielded D and trimming. The table for this sample lists hundreds of thousands of clones; just over 90% of them were counted only once. Of the sample, 1.9% falls within the top ten clones.

The source material was PBMCs or T cells enriched from blood (not recorded which). The sequence derives from a woman between 18 and 29 years old who had recovered from COVID-19. The chain uses TRBV2 and TRBJ2-1; the best D guess is TRBD2, with 6 bases matching. The CDR3 sequence is CASRPGGYYNEQFF. The DNA sequence is given as TGTGCCAGCCGCCCCGGGGGATACTACAATGAGCAGTTCTTC.